This TCR beta chain derives from a study of beta chain features in type 1 diabetes. Each of the CD4+ naive, central memory, regulatory and stem cell-like memory populations was sorted via CD45RO/CCR7/CD25/CD127/CD95/CD27. In the case of this clone: Its antigen is undetermined.

General study findings and limits: Researchers cautioned that cDNA sequencing could over-represent cells with high TCR expression. Here, the possible influence of HLA type (on TCRB rearrangement) remained unresolved. For Type 1 diabetes patients, all four CD4+ subsets carried TCRB CDR3s that were moderately but significantly shorter.

The whole isolated RNA underwent reverse transcription, so sequencing captured expressed TCRB transcripts. Measured with immunoSEQ multiplex PCR; TCRdb has only the in-frame clones, and not every one. The sample consists of about 360,000 clones, roughly 12% of them appearing once. The clonotype was recovered from a man aged 18 to 35 in good health. Sequencing was done on a sample of naive CD4+ T cells from blood.

The CDR3 here is CASSTSGTLVYEQFF. The CDR3 DNA follows: TGTGCCAGCAGTACCAGCGGGACCCTTGTCTATGAGCAGTTCTTC. The chain couples TRBV6-5 to TRBJ2-1, with 7 bases aligning to TRBD2. The V gene's germline CDR1 is MNHEY and CDR2 SVGAGI. The V segment lost 5 bases and the J segment 8 bases; nucleotides outside the gene matches: 12. This CDR3 is built from 15 residues.